This record looks at one T cell receptor beta chain sequence and its context. Its target is unknown. The record originates from a study of shared clonotypes between healthy human individuals. As for the study in general: Donor composition was a couple of women and three men, aged 18 to 49. Notes on the study in general: Sampling was confined to blood; repertoires within tissues likely differ.

The naive CD8 subset, CD45RO-negative cells positively selected for CCR7, excluded terminally differentiated effector memory CD45RA+ cells. Over several immunoSEQ plates, each subset's genomic DNA was distributed in even portions. Each replicate PCR on the sorted subsets used around 200 ng DNA (around 30,000 T cell genomes). Sequenced by immunoSEQ multiplex PCR; TCRdb stores in-frame clones only, minus some. The sample carries about 2,100,000 clones, 85% to 95% recorded once. Trimming took 1 base from V and 5 from J, leaving 11 bases between them. This CDR3 region has 14 residues. Germline lookup yields CDR1 LGHNA and CDR2 YNFKEQ.

Sequenced material: naive CD8+ T cells from PBMCs. The source of this sequence is a man younger than 30 in good health. Some clones in this sample may be carry-over from other donors' samples. The rearrangement joins TRBV4-2 to TRBJ1-1; maybe TRBD1 (5 bases). CDR3: CASSQGMGGTEAFF. CDR3 coding DNA: TGTGCCAGCAGCCAAGGGATGGGGGGGACTGAAGCTTTCTTT.